Given below is one T cell receptor beta chain in context. The antigen is undetermined. The data belong to a study of siplizumab effects on memory and regulatory T cells. Study-level findings and limits: Memory cells seemed less diverse than naive T cells, which also seemed major contributors to the alloresponse. It was never confirmed that proliferating Tregs from siplizumab cultures were suppressive. Reactions containing siplizumab showed mappable alloreactive CD4+ clones averaging approximately 73% Treg-derived, versus 25% to 30% in controls. Roughly 75-96% of proliferating CD4+ or CD8+ clones lacked a naive or memory phenotype that could be assigned.

Method: immunoSEQ multiplex PCR; TCRdb's copy keeps in-frame clones and lacks some. The sample lists 55,000 to 80,000 clones, approximately 79% occurring once. Germline V gene lookup returns CDR1 SNHLY and CDR2 FYNNEI. V lost 1 base and J 10 bases, leaving 14 bases between the germline ends. This CDR3 has 15 residues. The chain is built from TRBV2 and TRBJ1-6; unclear D gene. The sample consisted of memory CD4+ T cells sorted from blood. This TCR was recovered from a human donor in good health. CDR3 DNA sequence: TGTGCCAGCAGTGAAGGGGCGGCATCGATCTCACCCCTCCACTTT. Translating gives CASSEGAASISPLHF. The full variable domain, completed using reference TRBV2 and TRBJ1-6, is EPEVTQTPSHQVTQMGQEVILRCVPISNHLYFYWYRQILGQKVEFLVSFYNNEISEKSEIFDDQFSVERPDGSNFTLKIRSTKLEDSAMYFCASSEGAASISPLHFGNGTRLTVT.